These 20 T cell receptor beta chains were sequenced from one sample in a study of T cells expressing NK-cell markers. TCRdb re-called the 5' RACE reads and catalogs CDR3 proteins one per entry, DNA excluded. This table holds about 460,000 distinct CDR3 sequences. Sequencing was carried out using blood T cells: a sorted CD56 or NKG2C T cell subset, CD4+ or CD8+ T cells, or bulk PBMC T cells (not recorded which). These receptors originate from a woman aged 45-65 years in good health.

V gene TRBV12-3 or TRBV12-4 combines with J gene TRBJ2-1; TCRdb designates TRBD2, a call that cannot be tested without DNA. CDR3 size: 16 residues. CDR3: CASSSRTSGSGSEQFF.

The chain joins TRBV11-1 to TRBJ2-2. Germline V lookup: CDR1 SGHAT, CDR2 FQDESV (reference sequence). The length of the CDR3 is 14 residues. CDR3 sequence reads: CASSWRTFTGELFF.

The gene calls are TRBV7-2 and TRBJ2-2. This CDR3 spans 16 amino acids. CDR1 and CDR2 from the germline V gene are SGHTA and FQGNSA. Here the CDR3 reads CASSLSPKQVTGELFF.

CDR3 loop: CASSWGSQGWTEAFF. The chain carries TRBV6-5 and TRBJ1-1; as DNA is missing, the TRBD1 call by TCRdb cannot be tested. The CDR3 is 15 amino acids. Germline V lookup: CDR1 MNHEY, CDR2 SVGAGI.

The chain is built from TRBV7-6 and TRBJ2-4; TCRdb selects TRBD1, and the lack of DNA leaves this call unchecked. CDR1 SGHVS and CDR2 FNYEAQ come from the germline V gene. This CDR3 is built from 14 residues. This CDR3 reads CASSPPEDRTIQYF. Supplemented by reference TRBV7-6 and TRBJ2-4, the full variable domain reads GAGVSQSPRYKVTKRGQDVALRCDPISGHVSLYWYRQALGQGPEFLTYFNYEAQQDKSGLPNDRFSAERPEGSISTLTIQRTEQRDSAMYRCASSPPEDRTIQYFGAGTRLSVL.

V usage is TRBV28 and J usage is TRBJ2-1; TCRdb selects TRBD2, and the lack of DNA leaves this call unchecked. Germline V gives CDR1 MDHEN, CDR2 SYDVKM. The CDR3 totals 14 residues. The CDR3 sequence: CASSPPSRVSGQFF.

CDR3 residues: CASSQERAFPFGELFF. The V gene is TRBV3-1, the J gene TRBJ2-2; TCRdb picks TRBD1, but there is no DNA to check that call. CDR1 and CDR2 from the germline V gene are LGHDT and YNNKEL (reference sequence). The CDR3 consists of 16 residues.

CDR3 sequence: CAISQEDNQPQHF. This chain joins TRBV10-3 and TRBJ1-5; checking the TCRdb D call of TRBD1 is not possible without DNA. Germline CDR1 is ENHRY and CDR2 is SYGVKD. The CDR3 spans 13 residues.

The CDR3 here is CASSLGTGSPNQPQHF. The chain employs TRBV12-3 or TRBV12-4 and TRBJ1-5; as DNA is missing, the TRBD1 call by TCRdb cannot be tested. The CDR3 is 16 amino acids.

The CDR3: CASSQRRDADTQYF. The chain uses TRBV3-1 and TRBJ2-3; TCRdb reports TRBD1, a call that lacks DNA to check it against. Looked up from germline, CDR1 is LGHDT and CDR2 is YNNKEL (reference sequence). This CDR3 comprises 14 residues.

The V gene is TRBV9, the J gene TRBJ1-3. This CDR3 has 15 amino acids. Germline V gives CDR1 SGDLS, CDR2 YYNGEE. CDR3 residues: CASSLDLSSGNTIYF.

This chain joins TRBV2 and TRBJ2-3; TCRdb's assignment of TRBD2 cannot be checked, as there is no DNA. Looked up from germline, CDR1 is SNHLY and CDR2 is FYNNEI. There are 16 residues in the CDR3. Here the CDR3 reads CASQLAGVGGTDTQYF.

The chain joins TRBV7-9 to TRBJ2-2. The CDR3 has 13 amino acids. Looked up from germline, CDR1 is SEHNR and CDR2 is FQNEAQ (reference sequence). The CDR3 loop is CASSLSNAGELFF.

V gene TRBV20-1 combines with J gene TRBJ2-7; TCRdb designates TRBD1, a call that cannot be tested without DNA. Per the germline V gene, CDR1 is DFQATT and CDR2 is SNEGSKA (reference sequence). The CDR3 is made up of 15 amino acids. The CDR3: CSARDLSGPQREQYF.

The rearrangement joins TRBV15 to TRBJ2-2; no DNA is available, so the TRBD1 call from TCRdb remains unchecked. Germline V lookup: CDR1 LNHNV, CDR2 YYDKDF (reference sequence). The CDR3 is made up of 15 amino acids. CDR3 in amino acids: CATSRQGARSGELFF.

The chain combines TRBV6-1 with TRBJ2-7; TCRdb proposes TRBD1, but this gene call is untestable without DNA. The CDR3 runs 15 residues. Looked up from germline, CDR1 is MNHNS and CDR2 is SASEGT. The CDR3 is CASMGWGRASYEQYF.

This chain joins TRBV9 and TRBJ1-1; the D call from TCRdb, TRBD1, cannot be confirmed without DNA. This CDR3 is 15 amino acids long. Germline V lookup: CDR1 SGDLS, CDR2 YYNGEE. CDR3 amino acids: CASSAGSGVGTEAFF.

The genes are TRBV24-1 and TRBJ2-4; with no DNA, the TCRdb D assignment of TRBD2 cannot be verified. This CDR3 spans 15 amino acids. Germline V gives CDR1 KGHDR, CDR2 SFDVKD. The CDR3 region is CATSDLSGRSNIQYF.

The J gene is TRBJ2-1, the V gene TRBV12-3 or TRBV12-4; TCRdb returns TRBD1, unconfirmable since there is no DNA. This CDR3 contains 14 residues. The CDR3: CASSGTGADNEQFF.

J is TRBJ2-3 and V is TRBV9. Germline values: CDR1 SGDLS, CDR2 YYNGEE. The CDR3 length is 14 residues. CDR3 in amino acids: CASSSRTGADTQYF.